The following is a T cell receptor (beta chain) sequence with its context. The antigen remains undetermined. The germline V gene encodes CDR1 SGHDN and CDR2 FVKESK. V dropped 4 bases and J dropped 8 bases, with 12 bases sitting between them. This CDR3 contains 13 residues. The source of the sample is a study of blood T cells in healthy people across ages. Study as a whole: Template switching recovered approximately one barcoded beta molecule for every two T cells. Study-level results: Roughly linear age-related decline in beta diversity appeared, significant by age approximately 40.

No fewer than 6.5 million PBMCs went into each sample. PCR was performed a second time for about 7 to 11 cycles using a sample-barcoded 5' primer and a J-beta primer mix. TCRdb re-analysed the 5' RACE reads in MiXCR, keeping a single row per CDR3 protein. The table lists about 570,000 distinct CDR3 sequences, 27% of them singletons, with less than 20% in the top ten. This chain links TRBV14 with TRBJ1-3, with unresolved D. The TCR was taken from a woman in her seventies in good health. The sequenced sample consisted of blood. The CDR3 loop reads CASSPGLRDTIYF. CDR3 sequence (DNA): TGTGCCAGCAGCCCGGGCCTGCGGGACACCATATATTTT.